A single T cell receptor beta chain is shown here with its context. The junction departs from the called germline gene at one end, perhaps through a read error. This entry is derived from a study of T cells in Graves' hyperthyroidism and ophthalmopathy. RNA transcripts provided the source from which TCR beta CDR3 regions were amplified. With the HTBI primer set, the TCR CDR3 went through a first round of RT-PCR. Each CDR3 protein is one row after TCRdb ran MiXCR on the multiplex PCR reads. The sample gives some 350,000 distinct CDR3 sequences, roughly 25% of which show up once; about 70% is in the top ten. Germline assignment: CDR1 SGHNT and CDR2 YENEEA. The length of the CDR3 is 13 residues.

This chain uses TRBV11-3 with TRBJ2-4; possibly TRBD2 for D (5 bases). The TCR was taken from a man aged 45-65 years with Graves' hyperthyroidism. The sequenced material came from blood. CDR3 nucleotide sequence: TGTGCCAGCAGATTAGAGGACTCTAACATTCAGTACTTC. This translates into CASRLEDSNIQYF.